This T cell receptor (beta chain) was documented in a study of OX40 agonist ivuxolimab in advanced cancers. The CDR3 loop spans 12 amino acids. The V and J ends lost 6 bases and 1 base respectively, with 6 bases between them. Germline CDR1 is KGHSH and CDR2 is LQKENI. The repertoire was sequenced with immunoSEQ multiplex PCR; TCRdb's copy has only in-frame clones and lacks some. The sample lists about 46,000 clones; more than 75% were seen once. This TCR was sampled from an adult with an advanced solid tumor such as melanoma, head and neck, liver or kidney cancer. This rearrangement joins TRBV18 to TRBJ1-1; a weak D match, TRBD1 (5 bases). Material: CD4+ or CD8+ T cells sorted from blood, obtained in a trial of the OX40 agonist ivuxolimab. CDR3 DNA: TGTGCCAGCTCCACAGGGAACACTGAAGCTTTCTTT. Its protein is CASSTGNTEAFF.